This T cell receptor (beta chain) was captured in a study of blood T cell repertoires in COVID-19. Whole-study context: Specimens from acute and convalescent COVID-19 originated in the United States, Italy and Spain. From T cells, B-cell-depleted T cells, or PBMCs came the material, which was cDNA or gDNA.

This clone was recorded once. Other DNA sequences in the sample encode the same CDR3. The junction had 3 bases not matched to a gene; V was cut back by 4 bases and J by 4 bases. The germline gives CDR1 SGHTA, CDR2 FQGNSA. The CDR3 length is 14 residues. Per the original data handling: Scientists estimated how many nucleated cells there were by amplifying reference gene primers. The table came from immunoSEQ multiplex PCR; TCRdb's copy has only in-frame clones and leaves some out. V, J and clone size were drawn from that table, and D and trimming were deduced from the DNA. The repertoire has around 180,000 clones, about 86% of them found once; the top ten carry roughly 20%.

The chain recombines TRBV7-2 with TRBJ1-5; 8 nucleotides match TRBD1. Material: peripheral blood. This clonotype was sampled from a man aged 65 to 85 with active or convalescent COVID-19. The CDR3 sequence is CASSSTGGNQPQHF. The CDR3 DNA sequence: TGTGCCAGCAGCTCCACAGGGGGTAATCAGCCCCAGCATTTT.